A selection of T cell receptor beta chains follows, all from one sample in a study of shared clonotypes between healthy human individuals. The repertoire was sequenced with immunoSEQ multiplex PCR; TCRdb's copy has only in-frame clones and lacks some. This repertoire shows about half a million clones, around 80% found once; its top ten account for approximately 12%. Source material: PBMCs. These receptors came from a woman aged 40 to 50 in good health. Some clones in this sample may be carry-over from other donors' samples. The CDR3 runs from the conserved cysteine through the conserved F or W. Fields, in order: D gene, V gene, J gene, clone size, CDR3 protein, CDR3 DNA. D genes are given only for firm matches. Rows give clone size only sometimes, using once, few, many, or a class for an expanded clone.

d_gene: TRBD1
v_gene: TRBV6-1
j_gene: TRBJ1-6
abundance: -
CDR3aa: CASQTGDLGPLHF
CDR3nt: TGTGCCAGCCAGACAGGGGACTTAGGTCCCCTCCACTTT

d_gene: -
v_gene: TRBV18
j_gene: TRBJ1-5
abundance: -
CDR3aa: CASSPLRADTSNQPQHF
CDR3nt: TGTGCCAGCTCACCACTAAGGGCGGACACTAGCAATCAGCCCCAGCATTTT

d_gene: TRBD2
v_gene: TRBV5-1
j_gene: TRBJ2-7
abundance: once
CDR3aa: CASSFSGTSGSYEQYF
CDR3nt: TGCGCCAGCAGCTTCTCTGGGACTAGCGGGAGCTACGAGCAGTACTTC

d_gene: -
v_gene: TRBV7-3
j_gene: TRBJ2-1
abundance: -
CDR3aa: CASSLGVSSYNEQFF
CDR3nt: TGTGCCAGCAGCTTAGGCGTTAGCTCCTACAATGAGCAGTTCTTC

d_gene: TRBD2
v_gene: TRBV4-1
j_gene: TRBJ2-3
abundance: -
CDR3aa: CASRTSGTDTQYF
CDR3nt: TGCGCCAGCCGGACTAGCGGCACAGATACGCAGTATTTT

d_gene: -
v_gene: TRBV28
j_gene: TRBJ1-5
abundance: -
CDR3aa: CASSWPPGARASNQPQHF
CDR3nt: TGTGCCAGCAGTTGGCCTCCGGGGGCCCGGGCATCCAATCAGCCCCAGCATTTT

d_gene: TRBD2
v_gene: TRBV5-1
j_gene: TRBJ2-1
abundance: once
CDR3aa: CASSNSALAGGTNEQFF
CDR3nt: TGCGCCAGCAGCAACTCTGCGCTAGCGGGAGGGACCAATGAGCAGTTCTTC

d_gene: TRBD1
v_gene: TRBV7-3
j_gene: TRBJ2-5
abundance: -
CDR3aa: CASSLTSGDSQETQYF
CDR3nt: TGTGCCAGCAGCTTAACCTCTGGGGACAGCCAAGAGACCCAGTACTTC

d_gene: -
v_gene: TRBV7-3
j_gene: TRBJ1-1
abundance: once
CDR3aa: CASSIQGRGTEAFF
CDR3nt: TGTGCCAGCAGCATACAGGGTAGGGGCACTGAAGCTTTCTTT

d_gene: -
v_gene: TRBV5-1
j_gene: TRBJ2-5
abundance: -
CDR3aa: CASSQTQETQYF
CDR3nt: TGCGCCAGCAGCCAGACCCAAGAGACCCAGTACTTC

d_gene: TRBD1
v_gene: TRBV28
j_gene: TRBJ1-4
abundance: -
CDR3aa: CASSQKDRGIEKLFF
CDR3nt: TGTGCCAGCAGTCAAAAGGACAGGGGTATTGAAAAACTGTTTTTT

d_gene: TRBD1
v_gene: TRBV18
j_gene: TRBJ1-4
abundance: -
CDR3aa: CASSPNQGADEKLFF
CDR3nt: TGTGCCAGCTCACCGAATCAGGGGGCGGATGAAAAACTGTTTTTT

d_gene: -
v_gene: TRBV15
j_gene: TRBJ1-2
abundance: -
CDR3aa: CATSRGGQANYGYTF
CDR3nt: TGTGCCACCAGCAGAGGAGGGCAAGCTAACTATGGCTACACCTTC

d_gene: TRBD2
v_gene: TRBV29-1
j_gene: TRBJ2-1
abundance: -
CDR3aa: CSVETSGRKDEQFF
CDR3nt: TGCAGCGTTGAGACTAGCGGGAGGAAGGATGAGCAGTTCTTC

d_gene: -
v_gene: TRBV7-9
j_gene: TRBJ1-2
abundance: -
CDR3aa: CASSFSNYGYTF
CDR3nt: TGTGCCAGCAGCTTCTCGAACTATGGCTACACCTTC

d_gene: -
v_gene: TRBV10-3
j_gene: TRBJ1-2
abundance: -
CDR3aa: CAISEGTDLYGYTF
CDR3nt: TGTGCCATCAGCGAAGGGACGGACCTCTATGGCTACACCTTC

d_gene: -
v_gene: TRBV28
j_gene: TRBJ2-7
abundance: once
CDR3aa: CASSPRAYEQYF
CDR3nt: TGTGCCAGCAGTCCACGAGCCTACGAGCAGTACTTC

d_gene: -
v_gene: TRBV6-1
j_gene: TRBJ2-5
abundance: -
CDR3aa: CASSVLDSGETQYF
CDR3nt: TGTGCCAGCAGCGTTTTAGATTCAGGAGAGACCCAGTACTTC

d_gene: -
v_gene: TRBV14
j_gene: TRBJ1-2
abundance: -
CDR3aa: CASSQSPGVLYGYTF
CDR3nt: TGTGCCAGCAGCCAATCACCTGGAGTGCTCTATGGCTACACCTTC

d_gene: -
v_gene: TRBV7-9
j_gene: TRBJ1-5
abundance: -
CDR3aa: CASSHGGFGNQPQHF
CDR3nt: TGTGCCAGCAGCCACGGGGGGTTCGGCAATCAGCCCCAGCATTTT

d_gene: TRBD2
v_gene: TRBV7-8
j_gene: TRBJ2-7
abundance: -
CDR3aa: CASSRGTGTSGRAYEQYF
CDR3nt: TGTGCCAGCTCCAGGGGGACCGGGACTAGCGGGAGAGCCTACGAGCAGTACTTC

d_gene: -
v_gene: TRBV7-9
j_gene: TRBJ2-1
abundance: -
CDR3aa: CASSLDWGSSYNEQFF
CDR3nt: TGTGCCAGCAGCTTAGATTGGGGGAGCTCCTACAATGAGCAGTTCTTC

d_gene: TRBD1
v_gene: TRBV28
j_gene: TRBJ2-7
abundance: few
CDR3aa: CASTGPDRVYEQYF
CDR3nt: TGTGCCAGCACGGGGCCGGACAGGGTGTACGAGCAGTACTTC

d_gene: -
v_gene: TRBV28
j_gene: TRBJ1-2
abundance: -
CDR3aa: CASSLSGYGYTF
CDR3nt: TGTGCCAGCAGTTTATCCGGATATGGCTACACCTTC

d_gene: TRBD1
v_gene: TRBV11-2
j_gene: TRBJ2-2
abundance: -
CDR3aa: CASSRGQGNTGELFF
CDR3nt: TGTGCCAGCAGCAGGGGACAGGGAAACACTGGGGAGCTGTTTTTT

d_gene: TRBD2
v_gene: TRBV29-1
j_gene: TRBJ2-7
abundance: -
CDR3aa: CSVALREGTEQYF
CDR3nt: TGCAGCGTCGCACTCCGGGAGGGTACCGAGCAGTACTTC

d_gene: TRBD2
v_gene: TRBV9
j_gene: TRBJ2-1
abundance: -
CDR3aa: CASSLQAGGGDEQFF
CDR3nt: TGTGCCAGCAGCTTACAAGCGGGAGGGGGAGATGAGCAGTTCTTC

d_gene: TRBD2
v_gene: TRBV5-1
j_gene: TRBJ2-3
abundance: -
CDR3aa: CASSPGTSGTSSTQYF
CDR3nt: TGCGCCAGCAGCCCAGGGACTAGCGGGACTTCATCTACGCAGTATTTT

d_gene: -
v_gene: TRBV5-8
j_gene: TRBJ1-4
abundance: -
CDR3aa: CASSRRTPTNEKLFF
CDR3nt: TGTGCCAGCAGCCGACGGACGCCAACTAATGAAAAACTGTTTTTT

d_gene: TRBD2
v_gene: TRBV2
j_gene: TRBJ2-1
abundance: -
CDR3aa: CASRPSGTGRDEQFF
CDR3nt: TGTGCCAGCCGACCCAGCGGGACTGGTAGGGATGAGCAGTTCTTC

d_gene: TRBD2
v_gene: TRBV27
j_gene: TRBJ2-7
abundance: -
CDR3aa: CASSLGWEGRYEQYF
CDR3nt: TGTGCCAGCAGTTTAGGGTGGGAGGGCCGGTACGAGCAGTACTTC

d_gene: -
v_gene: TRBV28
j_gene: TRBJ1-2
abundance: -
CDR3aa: CASRPSSNPNGHTF
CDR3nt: TGTGCCAGCAGACCTTCATCGAACCCAAACGGGCACACCTTC